This TCR beta chain originates from a study of blood T cell repertoires in COVID-19. Sequenced by immunoSEQ multiplex PCR; TCRdb stores in-frame clones only, minus some. The sample consists of under 350,000 clones, over 75% of them appearing once. CDR3 length: 13 amino acids. Trimming removed 0 bases from V and 2 bases from J, with 4 bases in between. Germline V CDR1 and CDR2: WNHNN, SYGVQD (reference sequence). The sequence derives from a woman between 65 and 79 years old with acute or convalescent COVID-19. The J gene is TRBJ1-1, the V gene TRBV10-1; D is undetermined. The sequencing input was peripheral blood. The CDR3 DNA reads as TGCGCCAGCAGTGAGTCTTTAAACACTGAAGCTTTCTTT. Its translation: CASSESLNTEAFF.